This T cell receptor beta chain was captured in a study of neurological immune-mediated disorders. Every sequencing run produced over 190 million TCR-beta sequences, and the sequences from any one run covered 15-18 subjects. Using its own MiXCR run on the 5' RACE reads, TCRdb lists one record per CDR3 protein. The data contain approximately 89,000 distinct CDR3 sequences, roughly 4.3% of them singletons. This clonotype was observed many times. As for time point: longitudinal time-point 3. This CDR3 is 12 amino acids long. V shed 5 bases and J shed 5 bases, with 9 bases lying between them. The germline CDR1 and CDR2 sequences are LNHNV and YYDKDF (reference sequence).

This sequence originates from a woman aged 55-70 years with multiple sclerosis. Sequences were obtained from PBMCs. The chain joins TRBV15 to TRBJ2-5; D is undetermined. The CDR3 DNA reads as TGTGCCACCAGCGAGGTGAGGGAGACCCAGTACTTC. Amino acid sequence: CATSEVRETQYF.